The present T cell receptor (beta chain) was sequenced within a study of T cells in localized non-small cell lung cancer. This CDR3 spans 15 amino acids. CDR1 and CDR2 (germline): MDHEN, SYDVKM. The V gene end was trimmed by 4 bases and the J gene end by 1 base; junction bases not matched to a gene: 5. Clones were sequenced by immunoSEQ multiplex PCR, and TCRdb holds only the in-frame ones, with some missing. This table holds 30,000 or so clones, about 88% found once. On this clone: No antigen is known for it.

General study points: Uninvolved adjacent lung had more T cell clonality than any other tissue, topping tumor.

This chain connects TRBV28 to TRBJ2-3; 7 bases line up with TRBD2. This sequence originates from a female donor aged 60 or older with stage III squamous cell lung carcinoma. Sequencing was performed on peripheral blood, taken before any cancer treatment. CDR3 in amino acids: CASSSSGDRTDTQYF. For the CDR3, the DNA is TGTGCCAGCAGTTCCAGCGGGGACCGCACAGATACGCAGTATTTT.